The clone carrying this T cell receptor (beta chain) was counted at least ten times. Its specificity is not known. The study based diagnoses on clinical symptoms, serum thyroxine and TRAb, thyroid ultrasound and orbital computed tomography. Amplification targeted TCR beta CDR3 regions from RNA transcripts. The HTBI primer set was used in a first-round RT-PCR of the TCR CDR3. TCRdb processed the multiplex PCR reads anew with MiXCR; each CDR3 protein has one entry. Of hundreds of thousands of distinct CDR3 sequences listed, about 14% are singletons. This sample is drawn from a study of T cells in Graves' hyperthyroidism and ophthalmopathy. Study overall: Peripheral blood collection took place at initial diagnosis, before any treatment.

V was shortened by 7 bases and J by 0 bases, with 16 bases between the two germline ends. The CDR3 is made up of 14 amino acids. In germline, CDR1 is SQVTM, CDR2 ANQGSEA. Study-level findings and limits: Ophthalmopathy was separated from stable hyperthyroidism by a 13 V-J model. Blood samples included most of the expanded thyroid clonotypes exceeding 0.001.

Sequenced input: blood. This clonotype was sampled from a woman in her 50s with Graves' ophthalmopathy. The J gene is TRBJ2-7, the V gene TRBV29-1, with D possibly TRBD1 on 5 matching bases. CDR3 coding DNA: TGCAGCGAGGCTATGGGGCCCGACTCCTACGAGCAGTACTTC. Residues: CSEAMGPDSYEQYF.